This TCR beta chain was captured by sequencing in a study of Ad26.COV2.S vaccination and SARS-CoV-2 variants. Study-level points and caveats: People given the vaccine had a wider spike-specific TCR breadth than placebo recipients did.

For this clone: Its specificity is unknown.

Some clones are missing from TCRdb's copy, which holds only in-frame ones; the method was immunoSEQ multiplex PCR. The sample yields some 190,000 clones, 87% seen once. This CDR3 region has 14 residues. With 2 bases clipped from V and 9 bases from J, the junction kept 9 bases outside the gene matches. The germline V gene has CDR1 MNHEY and CDR2 SMNVEV (reference sequence). The source of this sequence is a human donor who had recovered from COVID-19. V is TRBV27 and J is TRBJ1-2, with 7 bases lining up with TRBD1. Sequencing used peripheral blood, obtained after recovery from COVID-19. CDR3 protein: CASSLDRDAGSYTF. The CDR3 DNA reads as TGTGCCAGCAGTTTAGACAGGGACGCGGGGAGCTACACCTTC.